These 18 T cell receptor beta chains were all obtained from the same sample, sequenced in a study of blood T cell repertoires in COVID-19. Sequencing was performed with immunoSEQ multiplex PCR; in TCRdb, only in-frame clones are kept and a portion is missing. Counted here are 200,000 to 250,000 clones, less than 90% occurring once; the ten biggest clones make up approximately 20%. The sequenced sample was peripheral blood. These receptors were obtained from a man aged 25 to 40 with active or convalescent COVID-19.

For the CDR3, the DNA is TGTGCCAGCAGTTTCGGAGGCCTCGCCTACGAGCAGTACTTC. Protein sequence: CASSFGGLAYEQYF. The chain joins TRBV28 to TRBJ2-7; TRBD2 is a possible D gene (5 bases). The V gene lost 3 bases and the J gene lost 2 bases, with 11 bases spanning the gap. This CDR3 region has 14 residues. Germline V gene data show CDR1 as MDHEN and CDR2 as SYDVKM.

J is TRBJ2-3 and V is TRBV7-2, with D tentatively TRBD2 (7 bases). The germline V and J ends were trimmed by 5 bases and 6 bases, with 18 bases remaining between them. Germline V gene data show CDR1 as SGHTA and CDR2 as FQGNSA. The CDR3 extends over 15 amino acids. CDR3 sequence reads: CASSQDGGPQDTQYF. In DNA, the CDR3 is TGTGCCAGCAGCCAAGACGGGGGGCCACAGGATACGCAGTATTTT.

This clone has just a few counts. The V gene is TRBV5-5, the J gene TRBJ2-7; 7 bases match TRBD1. The germline V gene encodes CDR1 SGHKS and CDR2 YYEKEE (reference sequence). The CDR3 consists of 14 residues. V was pared by 0 bases and J by 2 bases, with 2 bases of the junction left unmatched. In nucleotides, the CDR3 is TGTGCCAGCAGCTTGGAAACAGGGGCCTACGAGCAGTACTTC. It encodes CASSLETGAYEQYF.

J is TRBJ1-4 and V is TRBV5-6; D gene ambiguous. The CDR3 spans 13 residues. CDR1 is SGHDT, CDR2 YYEEEE, per germline. V lost 0 bases and J 14 bases, leaving 14 bases between the germline ends. The CDR3 region has the DNA TGTGCCAGCAGCTTGGGTGGAGCGGTCAGTCTGTTTTTT. This translates into CASSLGGAVSLFF.

This clone appeared a single time. This chain links TRBV19 with TRBJ2-2; D possibly corresponds to TRBD1 (6 bases). Trimming took off 6 bases at V and 7 bases at J, with 15 bases between the two ends. Germline V gene lookup returns CDR1 LNHDA and CDR2 SQIVND (reference sequence). The CDR3 totals 14 residues. CDR3 nucleotide sequence: TGTGCCAGTAGAGGGTCACAGGGTAACGGGGAGCTGTTTTTT. It yields the protein CASRGSQGNGELFF.

The chain joins TRBV6-5 to TRBJ1-2; possible D gene TRBD1, 6 bases. V was pared by 2 bases and J by 4 bases, with 8 bases between. The CDR3 length is 13 residues. Germline CDR1 and CDR2: MNHEY and SVGAGI. For the CDR3, the DNA is TGTGCCAGCAGTTACACACAGGGCTATGGCTACACCTTC. Its translation: CASSYTQGYGYTF.

The gene calls are TRBV19 and TRBJ2-3, with TRBD1 as a possible D gene (5 bases). The V end was cut by 2 bases, the J end by 1 base, with 7 bases between. This CDR3 has 14 amino acids. Germline V lookup: CDR1 LNHDA, CDR2 SQIVND (reference sequence). CDR3 protein: CASSIPQGTDTQYF. The CDR3 nucleotides are TGTGCCAGTAGTATACCACAGGGCACAGATACGCAGTATTTT.

This chain connects TRBV7-2 to TRBJ2-2, with TRBD1 as a possible D gene (6 bases). The germline V gene has CDR1 SGHTA and CDR2 FQGNSA. V was trimmed by 5 bases and J by 10 bases, leaving 14 bases between them. This CDR3 has 13 residues. This chain's CDR3 is CASSLTGSSELFF. The CDR3 DNA follows: TGTGCCAGCAGCCTTACAGGGTCTTCGGAGCTGTTTTTT.

This chain joins TRBV7-9 and TRBJ2-1, with TRBD2 as a possible D gene (6 bases). Trimming left V 0 bases short and J 7 bases short, with 19 bases between. The V gene's germline CDR1 is SEHNR and CDR2 FQNEAQ (reference sequence). This CDR3 is built from 17 residues. The CDR3 loop is CASSLAPSGWVGNEQFF. Here the CDR3 DNA reads TGTGCCAGCAGCTTAGCCCCGAGCGGGTGGGTAGGGAATGAGCAGTTCTTC.

This clone was recorded a few times. The V call is TRBV6-1, the J call TRBJ2-2, with unresolved D. With 2 bases removed from V and 0 bases from J, the gap between germline ends came to 4 bases. The germline gives CDR1 MNHNS, CDR2 SASEGT. CDR3 length: 14 amino acids. The CDR3 bases are TGTGCCAGCAGTGAAATAACGAACACCGGGGAGCTGTTTTTT. It codes for CASSEITNTGELFF.

The V and J genes are TRBV7-2 and TRBJ2-5; D possibly corresponds to TRBD1 (6 bases). Germline CDR1 is SGHTA and CDR2 is FQGNSA. This CDR3 has 17 residues. V lost 5 bases to trimming and J lost 2 bases, with 21 bases between them. The CDR3 is CASSQRQVYWGQETQYF. CDR3 nucleotides: TGTGCCAGCAGCCAAAGACAGGTTTACTGGGGACAAGAGACCCAGTACTTC.

This clone was detected only a few times. The V and J genes are TRBV27 and TRBJ2-2; TRBD1 might be the D (5 bases). The length of the CDR3 is 13 residues. V was clipped by 7 bases and J by 7 bases, with 13 bases between them. Germline loops: CDR1 MNHEY, CDR2 SMNVEV (reference sequence). The CDR3 sequence: CASTLEGDGELFF. The CDR3 nucleotides are TGTGCCAGCACCTTGGAAGGGGACGGGGAGCTGTTTTTT.

The genes are TRBV5-1 and TRBJ2-5; 10 bases align to TRBD1. The germline gives CDR1 SGHRS, CDR2 YFSETQ. This CDR3 comprises 15 residues. Germline trimming cut 0 bases from V and 4 bases from J; bases unmatched to any gene: 3. The CDR3 loop reads CASSLAGQGTETQYF. The CDR3 DNA reads as TGCGCCAGCAGCTTGGCGGGACAGGGGACAGAGACCCAGTACTTC.

The chain uses TRBV5-1 and TRBJ1-2; the D gene is possibly TRBD1 (5 bases). The CDR3 is 13 amino acids. Trimming took off 0 bases at V and 5 bases at J, with 8 bases between the two ends. The germline V gene has CDR1 SGHRS and CDR2 YFSETQ. The CDR3 bases are TGCGCCAGCAGCTTGGTTCAGGGTTATGGCTACACCTTC. It yields the protein CASSLVQGYGYTF. Based on the CDR3 plus reference TRBV5-1 and TRBJ1-2, the full variable domain is KAGVTQTPRYLIKTRGQQVTLSCSPISGHRSVSWYQQTPGQGLQFLFEYFSETQRNKGNFPGRFSGRQFSNSRSEMNVSTLELGDSALYLCASSLVQGYGYTFGSGTRLTVV.

J is TRBJ2-2 and V is TRBV9; TRBD2 aligns across 8 bases. This CDR3 is built from 15 residues. V shed 4 bases and J 2 bases; nucleotides not matched to a gene: 4. Looked up from germline, CDR1 is SGDLS and CDR2 is YYNGEE. The CDR3 sequence: CASSRGGSNTGELFF. CDR3 bases: TGTGCCAGCAGCCGGGGGGGTTCAAACACCGGGGAGCTGTTTTTT.

J is TRBJ2-1 and V is TRBV7-9, with 10 bases matching TRBD2. This CDR3 contains 17 residues. Germline-derived CDR1 and CDR2 are SEHNR and FQNEAQ (reference sequence). The V segment lost 4 bases and the J segment 1 base; nucleotides outside the gene matches: 7. The CDR3 protein is CASSSVNSGRSYNEQFF. In nucleotides, the CDR3 is TGTGCCAGCAGCTCCGTAAATAGCGGGAGGTCCTACAATGAGCAGTTCTTC.

The rearrangement joins TRBV10-3 to TRBJ2-7, with a tentative D call TRBD2 (6 bases). CDR1 is ENHRY, CDR2 SYGVKD, per germline. Trimming took 4 bases from V and 4 from J, leaving 17 bases between them. This CDR3 has 15 amino acids. The CDR3 here is CAISGGEGLQYEQYF. The CDR3 nucleotides read TGTGCCATCAGTGGGGGTGAGGGACTCCAATACGAGCAGTACTTC.

This chain connects TRBV7-9 to TRBJ2-5, with D possibly matching TRBD1 (7 bases). V lost 5 bases and J 5 bases, leaving 21 bases between the germline ends. The CDR3 has 16 amino acids. Per the germline V gene, CDR1 is SEHNR and CDR2 is FQNEAQ (reference sequence). The CDR3 protein is CASSEIPGARGETQYF. DNA for the CDR3: TGTGCCAGCAGCGAAATACCGGGGGCCAGGGGGGAGACCCAGTACTTC.